The clone carrying this T cell receptor (beta chain) was detected a few times. The repertoire was sequenced with immunoSEQ multiplex PCR; TCRdb's copy has only in-frame clones and lacks some. Of roughly 16,000 clones detected, about 61% appear once; the ten largest clones hold about 25%. These data originate in a study of cytotoxic CD8 clonotypes in ibrutinib-treated CLL. Trimming stripped 4 bases from V and 0 bases from J, with 14 bases between. The germline CDR1 and CDR2 sequences are SGDLS and YYNGEE. This CDR3 has 17 residues. The sample was PBMCs, taken after 12 months of ibrutinib treatment. The receptor's source is a human donor with chronic lymphocytic leukemia. The chain is built from TRBV9 and TRBJ2-6, with D uncertain. For the CDR3, the DNA is TGTGCCAGCAGCCCTACGGACCCATTCTCTGGGGCCAACGTCCTGACTTTC. It translates to CASSPTDPFSGANVLTF.